This T cell receptor beta chain came from a study of human T cells and chemical hapten exposure (dated by TCRdb to 2020 to 2022). General notes on the study: The libraries were sequenced as a pool, and the TCR yield per sample differed mostly because of small variations in library volumes within the pool. From each blood RNA sample, both TCR alpha and TCR beta chains were sequenced. This study followed changes in the peripheral blood TCR repertoire in vivo during primary and secondary sensitization of alopecia patients to the hapten diphenylcyclopropenone (DPC).

The sample holds many counts of this clonotype. This clone's antigen is unknown. One base away there is no much larger clone; base qualities are not given. V and J are truncated by 0 bases and 1 base respectively, leaving an intervening sequence of 8 bases. The CDR3 spans 15 residues, from the cysteine through the phenylalanine. Just the 45-base CDR3 DNA is kept, in frame starting at base 1. The germline V gene supplies CDR1 MGHRA and CDR2 YSYEKL. Total RNA was isolated from unfractionated whole blood collected in Tempus Blood RNA tubes. As TCR sequencing controls, a few healthy volunteers were used, with blood taken at day 0, 2 weeks and 6 weeks. General findings and caveats noted by the study authors: No change with DPC sensitization was found in the number of TCRs above 1 in 1000 frequency, and no evidence of global repertoire structure alterations was found. Repeated subsampling changed both the strength of the expansion versus patch-test correlation and the threshold at which that correlation became significant.

Library creation used 5' RACE. TCRdb names Illumina MiSeq as the instrument used. During library preparation, unique molecular identifiers were attached to individual cDNA molecules so that TCRs could be counted in a quantitative, reproducible way. The study's own analysis went as follows. A median of roughly 99,000 TCRs per sample was observed, with a range of about 20,000 to 700,000. The Decombinator software suite was used to annotate V, J and CDR3 in the TCR reads. For PS versus PT1 abundance plots, all samples were subsampled to the same number of TCRs (28,000). Expanded TCRs were defined as absent before sensitization and observed at least eight times at the 2-week time point. The raw public data were reprocessed by TCRdb itself: fastp quality trimming at Q25, MiXCR clonotype calling, in-frame beta chains only. Every distinct CDR3 protein forms one entry, paired with its most common genes and DNA. The V and J calls were not made by the authors but by TCRdb's processing. The table for this sample lists 120,000 to 150,000 distinct CDR3 sequences; 4.1% of them were counted only once. 1.3% to 1.5% of the sample comes from the top ten.

The clonotype was recovered from a female donor in good health. In this chain, TRBV4-1 is recombined with TRBJ2-3, with an unclear D gene assignment. The DNA reads TGCGCCAGCAGCCAAGATCTCAGCCGCACAGATACGCAGTATTTT. It encodes CASSQDLSRTDTQYF.